This T cell receptor beta chain appears in the sequencing data of a study of cytotoxic CD8 clonotypes in ibrutinib-treated CLL. As for the study in general: Some 24 partial and 2 complete responses; at median approximately 6 years, approximately 15 remitted, around twelve progressed.

Sequencing was designed to attain a depth spanning 1 in 200,000 to 1 in 1 million T cells. TCRdb's table, derived via immunoSEQ multiplex PCR, lists solely in-frame clones and lacks some. Here the sample spans more than 60,000 clones, over 80% being singletons. CDR3 length: 15 residues. Trimming took 6 bases from V and 1 from J; bases not matched to a gene: 6. In germline, CDR1 is MNHEY, CDR2 SVGAGI. This clone was seen just once. Its antigen is undetermined. Study-wide results and caveats: The study found clonality rose at ibrutinib response, then fell toward baseline at progression. Sampling times differed between sustained-remission and progressing patients.

The sequence was collected from a human donor with chronic lymphocytic leukemia. The source was PBMCs, collected after 24 months of ibrutinib treatment. This chain connects TRBV6-5 to TRBJ2-1; 7 nucleotides align to TRBD2. The CDR3 sequence is CASRGGTRSYNEQFF. The CDR3 DNA reads TGTGCCAGCAGGGGGGGGACGCGGTCCTACAATGAGCAGTTCTTC.